These T cell receptor beta chains were read from a single sample in a study of blood T cell repertoires in COVID-19. Clones were read by immunoSEQ multiplex PCR, and TCRdb kept only the in-frame ones, dropping some. The sample shows around 250,000 clones, roughly four fifths of them seen only once. The sequenced sample consisted of PBMCs or T cells enriched from blood (not recorded which). Every receptor here comes from a man aged 50 to 59 who had recovered from COVID-19. The CDR3 runs from the conserved cysteine through the conserved F or W. The order of the fields is J gene, clone size, D gene, V gene, CDR3 DNA, CDR3 protein. A D gene is named only where the DNA matches it firmly. For some rows the clone size is stated as once, few or many, or as a class when expanded; others skip it.

TRBJ2-3,many,TRBD2,TRBV10-3,TGTGCCATCAGTGAGACTAGCGGGGGTTGGGGCACAGATACGCAGTATTTT,CAISETSGGWGTDTQYF
TRBJ2-1,-,-,TRBV24-1,TGTGCCACCAGTGACCCCCCGGGGTCCGGTGAGCAGTTCTTC,CATSDPPGSGEQFF
TRBJ2-7,few,TRBD2,TRBV30,TGTGCCTGGAGCCGGGGGGGGTACGAGCAGTACTTC,CAWSRGGYEQYF
TRBJ1-2,-,-,TRBV5-6,TGTGCCAGCAGCTTGGTTGGGACATTGGGCTACACCTTC,CASSLVGTLGYTF
TRBJ1-6,-,-,TRBV30,TGTGCCACCCGACAGAGCAATAATTCACCCCTCCACTTT,CATRQSNNSPLHF
TRBJ2-5,-,TRBD2,TRBV5-1,TGCGCCAGCAGCACCGCGGGCCTACTAGCGGGGGCCCCCCCGACCCAGTACTTC,CASSTAGLLAGAPPTQYF
TRBJ1-2,-,-,TRBV29-1,TGCAGCGTTGATCAGGGGCCTCTATCTAACTATGGCTACACCTTC,CSVDQGPLSNYGYTF
TRBJ2-3,-,-,TRBV7-2,TGTGCCAGCAGCTTAAGGGGGGACAGACGTATTAGCACAGATACGCAGTATTTT,CASSLRGDRRISTDTQYF
TRBJ1-1,few,TRBD1,TRBV10-3,TGTGCCATCAGGCCGACAGGGGGCGTGGGTTATACTGAAGCTTTCTTT,CAIRPTGGVGYTEAFF
TRBJ2-3,-,-,TRBV6-5,TGTGCCAGCAGTTCAAAGCCGGATACGCAGTATTTT,CASSSKPDTQYF
TRBJ1-3,-,-,TRBV11-3,TGTGCCAGCAGCATCCCAACGACGGGAGGAAACACCATATATTTT,CASSIPTTGGNTIYF
TRBJ2-1,many,-,TRBV5-1,TGCGCCAGCAGGGGTAGCCTCCTCAATGAGCAGTTCTTC,CASRGSLLNEQFF
TRBJ2-3,-,-,TRBV9,TGTGCCAGCAGCGCAACAATAGATACGCAGTATTTT,CASSATIDTQYF
TRBJ2-1,-,TRBD2,TRBV9,TGTGCCAGCAGCGCAGAGCGGGGGGGCTTCAATGAGCAGTTCTTC,CASSAERGGFNEQFF
TRBJ1-4,-,TRBD1,TRBV27,TGTGCCAGCAGTTTCACGAACAGGGGAGAAAAACTGTTTTTT,CASSFTNRGEKLFF
TRBJ1-4,-,-,TRBV11-2,TGTGCCAGCAGCTCCGACATTAATGAAAAACTGTTTTTT,CASSSDINEKLFF
TRBJ1-6,few,-,TRBV28,TGTGCCAGCAGTTTACCAGGGAGGTCCTATAATTCACCCCTCCACTTT,CASSLPGRSYNSPLHF
TRBJ1-2,once,TRBD1,TRBV2,TGTGCCAGCAGGGGGGGTTTGGGACAGGGAAACTATGGCTACACCTTC,CASRGGLGQGNYGYTF
TRBJ1-5,-,TRBD1,TRBV30,TGTGCCTGGAGTACCCGAACAGGGGAACAGCCCCAGCATTTT,CAWSTRTGEQPQHF
TRBJ2-7,-,TRBD1,TRBV6-5,TGTGCCAGCAGTTATGTCGTCGGACAGGGCTACGAGCAGTACTTC,CASSYVVGQGYEQYF
TRBJ1-1,-,-,TRBV7-2,TGTGCCTTTGCCCAGGGGTTGAACACTGAAGCTTTCTTT,CAFAQGLNTEAFF
TRBJ2-1,-,-,TRBV6-5,TGTGCCAGCAAACTCACCTTACAGGGAAGGCAGTTCTTC,CASKLTLQGRQFF
TRBJ1-4,-,-,TRBV28,TGTGCCAGCCGCTCGGGGTGGACTAATGAAAAACTGTTTTTT,CASRSGWTNEKLFF
TRBJ2-5,-,TRBD2,TRBV19,TGTGCCAGTAGTATAGTGGCTAGCGGGAGTCAAGAGACCCAGTACTTC,CASSIVASGSQETQYF
TRBJ2-3,-,TRBD2,TRBV5-4,TGTGCCAGCAGCCAGCGGGGGGGCGGTGGCACAGATACGCAGTATTTT,CASSQRGGGGTDTQYF
TRBJ1-2,-,-,TRBV24-1,TGTGCCACCAGTGATTTCGGAGGTTATGGCTACACCTTC,CATSDFGGYGYTF
TRBJ2-2,-,-,TRBV9,TGTGCCAGCAGCACTGCAAGGGGTTCAGGGGAGCTGTTTTTT,CASSTARGSGELFF
TRBJ1-2,-,-,TRBV11-2,TGTGCCAGCAGCTTAGGGGGGGGCAGGGACTATGGCTACACCTTC,CASSLGGGRDYGYTF
TRBJ2-7,-,-,TRBV5-4,TGTGCCAGCAGCTTCGGGAGAGATAAGGACGAGCAGTACTTC,CASSFGRDKDEQYF
TRBJ1-1,few,-,TRBV30,TGTGCCGGGAGCAACAGGGCTGAAGCTTTCTTT,CAGSNRAEAFF
TRBJ1-6,-,-,TRBV2,TGTGCCAGCAGTCCCCTAGGCGATTACTCCTATAATTCACCCCTCCACTTT,CASSPLGDYSYNSPLHF
TRBJ2-5,once,-,TRBV19,TGTGCCAGTAGTCCCCAGGGGAGGGGAGAGACCCAGTACTTC,CASSPQGRGETQYF
TRBJ2-7,-,-,TRBV6-5,TGTGCCAGCGGTAGGCAGGTTGCTCTTTACGAGCAGTACTTC,CASGRQVALYEQYF
TRBJ1-4,-,-,TRBV30,TGTGCCTGGAGTCGTAGGGAGGGGGAAAAACTGTTTTTT,CAWSRREGEKLFF
TRBJ1-1,-,-,TRBV18,TGTGCCAGCTCACCTGGGACATCTGAAGCTTTCTTT,CASSPGTSEAFF
TRBJ1-4,-,-,TRBV12-5,TGTGCTAGTGGTTTGGTACTAGCCACTAATGAAAAACTGTTTTTT,CASGLVLATNEKLFF
TRBJ1-1,-,-,TRBV5-1,TGCGCCAGCAGCTTGTTGGCAGGGCCCAACACTGAAGCTTTCTTT,CASSLLAGPNTEAFF
TRBJ2-7,-,-,TRBV27,TGTGCCAGCTATGACAGCTACGAGCAGTACTTC,CASYDSYEQYF
TRBJ2-7,-,-,TRBV5-6,TGTGCCACCCATCCGCGACAGAGCTACGAGCAGTACTTC,CATHPRQSYEQYF
TRBJ1-4,-,-,TRBV28,TGTGCCAGCAGACGTGGCGCGCGGGAAAAACTGTTTTTT,CASRRGAREKLFF
TRBJ2-1,-,-,TRBV5-6,TGTGCCAGCAGCTTGGGACGTCCTAGCTCCTACAATGAGCAGTTCTTC,CASSLGRPSSYNEQFF
TRBJ1-2,few,-,TRBV10-3,TGTGCCATCAGTGACGGGAACTATGGCTACACCTTC,CAISDGNYGYTF
TRBJ2-7,-,-,TRBV27,TGTGCCAGCAGCGTGGACTACTCCTACGAGCAGTACTTC,CASSVDYSYEQYF
TRBJ1-1,-,-,TRBV7-9,TGTGCCAGCAGCACAGAGCGGTTGACCACTGAAGCTTTCTTT,CASSTERLTTEAFF
TRBJ1-2,-,-,TRBV5-1,TGCGCCAGCAGCTTGGAGGGACTCAGGCCCACCAACTATGGCTACACCTTC,CASSLEGLRPTNYGYTF
TRBJ2-3,-,TRBD2,TRBV27,TGTGCCAGCAGTTTGAAGCGGGAGATCACAGATACGCAGTATTTT,CASSLKREITDTQYF
TRBJ2-7,-,-,TRBV16,TGTGCCAGCAGCCACGACAGGCTGAGCGGGGTGTCGCCCTACGAGCAGTACTTC,CASSHDRLSGVSPYEQYF
TRBJ1-4,-,-,TRBV11-2,TGTGCCAGCAGCTTACGGGGTGCGACTAATGAAAAACTGTTTTTT,CASSLRGATNEKLFF
TRBJ2-1,-,-,TRBV27,TGTGCCAGCAGTTCAGACAGTAGCTCCTACAATGAGCAGTTCTTC,CASSSDSSSYNEQFF
TRBJ1-3,-,-,TRBV18,TGTGCCAGCTCCCCCAGGACAGACTCTGGAAACACCATATATTTT,CASSPRTDSGNTIYF
TRBJ1-1,-,-,TRBV29-1,TGCAGCGGTGGGGAGACTGAAGCTTTCTTT,CSGGETEAFF
TRBJ1-4,-,-,TRBV28,TGTGCCAGCAGCGAACCAGGGAGGACTAATGAAAAACTGTTTTTT,CASSEPGRTNEKLFF
TRBJ2-7,-,TRBD1,TRBV20-1,TGCAGTGCTAGAGATCGGGCAGGGGGATACTTC,CSARDRAGGYF